A selection of T cell receptor beta chains follows, all from one sample in a study of T cell repertoires in cytomegalovirus infection. TCRdb re-called the reads with MiXCR, one entry per CDR3 protein. The sample records tens of thousands of distinct CDR3 sequences, approximately 43% being singletons. No antigens are known for them. Sample: CD8+ T cells from cultured PBMCs, taken from culture after CMV antigen stimulation. The receptors shown here come from a human donor in good health (CMV status not recorded). Some clones in this sample may be carry-over from other donors' samples. The CDR3 runs from the conserved cysteine through the conserved F or W. A D gene is named only where the DNA matches it firmly. Clone size appears in some rows only: once, few, many, or a class for an expanded clone.

TRBJ2-2 NA TRBV12-3/TRBV12-4 few TGTGCCAGCATCCCCCAATTAACAGGGCCCACCGGGGAGCTGTTTTTT CASIPQLTGPTGELFF
TRBJ2-1 NA TRBV7-9 NA TGTGCCAGCACCCCCTCCCATGAGCAGTTCTTC CASTPSHEQFF
TRBJ2-7 NA TRBV7-2 NA TGTGCCAGCAGCTTAGGAGACAGACTCTCCTACGAGCAGTACTTC CASSLGDRLSYEQYF
TRBJ2-7 TRBD2 TRBV7-2 few TGTGCCAGCAGCTTAGGTACGGGACTAGCGGGAAAAAATTACGAGCAGTACTTC CASSLGTGLAGKNYEQYF
TRBJ1-6 TRBD1 TRBV7-9 NA TGTGCCAGCAGCTCGCAGACAGGGTGGGGAAATTCACCCCTCCACTTT CASSSQTGWGNSPLHF
TRBJ2-7 NA TRBV7-3 NA TGTGCCAGCAGCGCAACCCCGCGCGCCGAGCAGTACTTC CASSATPRAEQYF
TRBJ1-2 NA TRBV6-1 NA TGTGCCAGCAGTGGCTTCGGGACTAACTATGGCTACACCTTC CASSGFGTNYGYTF
TRBJ2-5 NA TRBV6-1 NA TGTGCCAGCAGTGACACACTACCACAAGAGACCCAGTACTTC CASSDTLPQETQYF
TRBJ2-1 TRBD1 TRBV7-3 few TGTGCCAGCAGCACCCGACAGGGTGTCGGTGATGAGCAGTTCTTC CASSTRQGVGDEQFF
TRBJ2-7 TRBD2 TRBV7-8 few TGTGCCAGCAGCCCAGATCTAGCGGGGACGTCCTACGAGCAGTACTTC CASSPDLAGTSYEQYF
TRBJ1-5 TRBD1 TRBV6-1 few TGTGCCAGCAGTAGGGGGACAGTGCTCAATCAGCCCCAGCATTTT CASSRGTVLNQPQHF
TRBJ2-7 NA TRBV2 NA TGTGCCAGCAGTGCGGGACACTCCTACGAGCAGTACTTC CASSAGHSYEQYF
TRBJ1-4 NA TRBV7-9 NA TGTGCCAGCAGCTCCCAGACAGATGCCCCAACTAATGAAAAACTGTTTTTT CASSSQTDAPTNEKLFF
TRBJ2-7 TRBD2 TRBV7-2 NA TGTGCCAGCAGCATACTAGCGGGCGGCGCCTACGAGCAGTACTTC CASSILAGGAYEQYF
TRBJ1-2 NA TRBV7-2 NA TGTGCCAGCAGCTTAGTCGGGGGGGGGTACGACTATGGCTACACCTTC CASSLVGGGYDYGYTF
TRBJ2-2 NA TRBV7-6 NA TGTGCCAGCCGCTTGGGGCTCGGGCGCGGGGAGCTGTTTTTT CASRLGLGRGELFF
TRBJ2-5 TRBD2 TRBV20-1 once TGCAGTGCTAGGACTAGCGGAGGCTTCCCGAGAGAGACCCAGTACTTC CSARTSGGFPRETQYF
TRBJ2-1 TRBD1 TRBV7-9 few TGTGCCAGCAGCCCTGAAGGGACAGGGTTTAATGAGCAGTTCTTC CASSPEGTGFNEQFF
TRBJ1-2 NA TRBV7-9 few TGTGCCAGCAGCTTAGATCGGGGGCAGAACTATGGCTACACCTTC CASSLDRGQNYGYTF
TRBJ2-7 NA TRBV27 few TGTGCCAGCAGTTTATCGACAGGCTACGAGCAGTACTTC CASSLSTGYEQYF
TRBJ2-7 NA TRBV7-9 NA TGTGCCAGCAGCCAGAGAGACGGGAGCGAACCCTACGAGCAGTACTTC CASSQRDGSEPYEQYF
TRBJ2-7 NA TRBV6-1 NA TGTGCCAGCAGTGTAGTCACAGAGCTCAACGAGCAGTACTTC CASSVVTELNEQYF